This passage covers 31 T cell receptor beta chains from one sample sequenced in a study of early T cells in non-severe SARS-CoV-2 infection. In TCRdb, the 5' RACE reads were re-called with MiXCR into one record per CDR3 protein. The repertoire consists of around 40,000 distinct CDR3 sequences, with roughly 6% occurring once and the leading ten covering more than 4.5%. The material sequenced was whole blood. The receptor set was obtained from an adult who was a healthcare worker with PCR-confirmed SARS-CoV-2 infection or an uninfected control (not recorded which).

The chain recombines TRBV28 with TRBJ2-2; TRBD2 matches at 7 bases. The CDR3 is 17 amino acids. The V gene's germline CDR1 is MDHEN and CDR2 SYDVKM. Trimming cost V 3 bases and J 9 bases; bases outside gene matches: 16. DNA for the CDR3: TGTGCCAGCAGTTTCGGGAGCGGGGTGGTTTGGACCTGGGAGCTGTTTTTT. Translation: CASSFGSGVVWTWELFF.

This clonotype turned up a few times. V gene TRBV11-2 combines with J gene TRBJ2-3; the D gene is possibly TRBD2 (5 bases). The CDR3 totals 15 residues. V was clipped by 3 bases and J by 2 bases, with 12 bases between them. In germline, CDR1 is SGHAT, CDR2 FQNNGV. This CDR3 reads CASSLAGGLTDTQYF. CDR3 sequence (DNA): TGTGCCAGCAGCTTGGCGGGTGGACTCACAGATACGCAGTATTTT.

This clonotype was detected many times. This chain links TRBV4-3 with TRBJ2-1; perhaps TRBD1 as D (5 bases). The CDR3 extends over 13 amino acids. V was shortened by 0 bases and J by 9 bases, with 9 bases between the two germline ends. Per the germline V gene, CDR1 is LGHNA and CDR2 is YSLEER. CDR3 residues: CASSQDSGREQFF. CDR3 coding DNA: TGCGCCAGCAGCCAAGACTCAGGGCGTGAGCAGTTCTTC.

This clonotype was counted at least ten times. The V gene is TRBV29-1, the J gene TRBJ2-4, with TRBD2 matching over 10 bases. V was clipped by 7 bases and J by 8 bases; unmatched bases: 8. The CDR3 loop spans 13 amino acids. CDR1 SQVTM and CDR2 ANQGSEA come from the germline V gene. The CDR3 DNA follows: TGCAGCGGTCGGGTAGCGGGAGGACACATTCAGTACTTC. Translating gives CSGRVAGGHIQYF. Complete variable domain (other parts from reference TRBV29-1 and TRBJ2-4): SAVISQKPSRDICQRGTSLTIQCQVDSQVTMMFWYRQQPGQSLTLIATANQGSEATYESGFVIDKFPISRPNLTFSTLTVSNMSPEDSSIYLCSGRVAGGHIQYFGAGTRLSVL.

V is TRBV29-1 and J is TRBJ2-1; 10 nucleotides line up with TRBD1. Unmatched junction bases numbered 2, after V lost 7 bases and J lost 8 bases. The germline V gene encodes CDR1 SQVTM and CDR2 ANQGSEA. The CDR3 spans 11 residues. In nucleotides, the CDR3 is TGCAGCGGGGGACAGGGGTATGAGCAGTTCTTC. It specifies CSGGQGYEQFF.

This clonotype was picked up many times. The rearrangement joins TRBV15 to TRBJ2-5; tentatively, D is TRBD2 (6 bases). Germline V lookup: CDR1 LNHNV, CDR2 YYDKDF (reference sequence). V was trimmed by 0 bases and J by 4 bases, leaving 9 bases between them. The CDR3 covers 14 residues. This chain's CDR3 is CATSRDLGGETQYF. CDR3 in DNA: TGTGCCACCAGCAGAGATCTCGGGGGAGAGACCCAGTACTTC. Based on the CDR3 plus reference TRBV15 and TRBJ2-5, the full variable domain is DAMVIQNPRYQVTQFGKPVTLSCSQTLNHNVMYWYQQKSSQAPKLLFHYYDKDFNNEADTPDNFQSRRPNTSFCFLDIRSPGLGDTAMYLCATSRDLGGETQYFGPGTRLLVL.

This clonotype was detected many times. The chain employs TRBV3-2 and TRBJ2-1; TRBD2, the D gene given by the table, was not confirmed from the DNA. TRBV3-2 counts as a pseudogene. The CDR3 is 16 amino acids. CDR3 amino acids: CASRRTGLAENNEQFF. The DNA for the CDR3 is TGTGCCAGCAGACGAACGGGACTAGCGGAGAACAATGAGCAGTTCTTC.

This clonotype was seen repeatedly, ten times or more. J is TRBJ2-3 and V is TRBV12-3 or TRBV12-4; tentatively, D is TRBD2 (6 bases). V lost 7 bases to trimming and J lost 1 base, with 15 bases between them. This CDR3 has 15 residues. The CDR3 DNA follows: TGTGCCAGCACCGACGGGGGTTGGGGCACAGATACGCAGTATTTT. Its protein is CASTDGGWGTDTQYF.

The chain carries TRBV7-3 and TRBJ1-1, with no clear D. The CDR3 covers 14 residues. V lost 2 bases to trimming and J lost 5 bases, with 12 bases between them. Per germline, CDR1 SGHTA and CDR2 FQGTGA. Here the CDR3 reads CASSLERSGTEAFF. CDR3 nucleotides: TGTGCCAGCAGCTTAGAGCGGTCGGGTACTGAAGCTTTCTTT.

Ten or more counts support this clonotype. The CDR3 DNA reads TGTGCCAGCAGCCATCATCCGGGACAGGGCTTTTCACCCCTCCACTTT. Its protein is CASSHHPGQGFSPLHF. The V gene is TRBV3-1, the J gene TRBJ1-6; TRBD1 aligns across 9 bases. V shed 3 bases, J shed 9 bases, and the junction held 9 bases outside the gene matches. The length of the CDR3 is 16 residues. CDR1 is LGHDT, CDR2 YNNKEL, per germline (reference sequence).

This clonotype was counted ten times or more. CDR3 DNA: TGTGCCAGCAGCTCCCCCGGGGACAGGGGTTCAGAGACCCAGTACTTC. It encodes CASSSPGDRGSETQYF. J is TRBJ2-5 and V is TRBV28; TRBD1 aligns across 10 bases. This CDR3 region has 16 residues. The germline V gene has CDR1 MDHEN and CDR2 SYDVKM. Losses at the gene ends were 6 bases for V and 4 bases for J; bases not matched to a gene: 11.

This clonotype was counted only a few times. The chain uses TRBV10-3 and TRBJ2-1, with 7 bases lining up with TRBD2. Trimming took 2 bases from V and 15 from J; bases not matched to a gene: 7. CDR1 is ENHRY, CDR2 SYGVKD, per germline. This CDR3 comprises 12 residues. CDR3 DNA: TGTGCCATCAGTGAGAGAGCGGGGCCAGGGTTCTTC. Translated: CAISERAGPGFF.

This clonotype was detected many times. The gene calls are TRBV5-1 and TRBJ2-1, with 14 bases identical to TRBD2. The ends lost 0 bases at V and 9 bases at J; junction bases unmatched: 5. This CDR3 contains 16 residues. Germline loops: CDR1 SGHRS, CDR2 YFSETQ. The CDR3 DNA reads TGCGCCAGCAGCTTGGGACCCGGACTAGCGGGAGGTGAGCAGTTCTTC. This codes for CASSLGPGLAGGEQFF.

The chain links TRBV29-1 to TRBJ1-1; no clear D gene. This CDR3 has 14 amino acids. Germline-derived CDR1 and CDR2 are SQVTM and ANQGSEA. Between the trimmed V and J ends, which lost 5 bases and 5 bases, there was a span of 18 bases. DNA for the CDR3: TGCAGCGTTTTGACCGGGTCGGGAGGGACTGAAGCTTTCTTT. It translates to CSVLTGSGGTEAFF.

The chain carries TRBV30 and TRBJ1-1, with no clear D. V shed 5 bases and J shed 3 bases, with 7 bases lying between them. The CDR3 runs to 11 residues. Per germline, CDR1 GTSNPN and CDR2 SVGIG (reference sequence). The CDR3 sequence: CAWGTYTEAFF. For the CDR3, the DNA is TGTGCCTGGGGAACTTACACTGAAGCTTTCTTT.

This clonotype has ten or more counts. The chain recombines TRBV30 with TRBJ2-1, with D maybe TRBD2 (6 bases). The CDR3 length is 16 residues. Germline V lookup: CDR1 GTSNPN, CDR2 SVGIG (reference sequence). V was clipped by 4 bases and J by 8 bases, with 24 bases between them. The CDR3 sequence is CAWNLLASRESHEQFF. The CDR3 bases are TGTGCCTGGAATTTATTAGCGTCCCGGGAGAGCCATGAGCAGTTCTTC. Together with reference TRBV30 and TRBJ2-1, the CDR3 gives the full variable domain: SQTIHQWPATLVQPVGSPLSLECTVEGTSNPNLYWYRQAAGRGLQLLFYSVGIGQISSEVPQNLSASRPQDRQFILSSKKLLLSDSGFYLCAWNLLASRESHEQFFGPGTRLTVL.

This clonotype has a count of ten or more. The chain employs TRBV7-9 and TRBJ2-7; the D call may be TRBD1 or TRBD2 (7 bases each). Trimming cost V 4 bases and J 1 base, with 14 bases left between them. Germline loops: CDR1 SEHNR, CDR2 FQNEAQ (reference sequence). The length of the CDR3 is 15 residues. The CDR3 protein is CASSSRRGGSYEQYF. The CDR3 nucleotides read TGTGCCAGCAGCTCCCGCAGGGGGGGTTCCTACGAGCAGTACTTC.

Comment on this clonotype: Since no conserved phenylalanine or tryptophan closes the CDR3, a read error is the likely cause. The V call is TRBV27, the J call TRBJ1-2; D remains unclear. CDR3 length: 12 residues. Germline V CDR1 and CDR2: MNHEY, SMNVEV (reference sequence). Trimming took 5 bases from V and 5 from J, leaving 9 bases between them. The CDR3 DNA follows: TGTGCCAGCAGTAAAAGCGGGTATGGCTACACCCTC. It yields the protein CASSKSGYGYTL.

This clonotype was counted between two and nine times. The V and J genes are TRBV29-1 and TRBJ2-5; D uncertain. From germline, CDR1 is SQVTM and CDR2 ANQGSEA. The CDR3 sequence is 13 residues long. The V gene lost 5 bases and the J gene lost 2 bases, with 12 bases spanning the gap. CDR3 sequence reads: CSVIRPVQETQYF. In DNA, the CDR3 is TGCAGCGTTATACGGCCTGTACAAGAGACCCAGTACTTC.

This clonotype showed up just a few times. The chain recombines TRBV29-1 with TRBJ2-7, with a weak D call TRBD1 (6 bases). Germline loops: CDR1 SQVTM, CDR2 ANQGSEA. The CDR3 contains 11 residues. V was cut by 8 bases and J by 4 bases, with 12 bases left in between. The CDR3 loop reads CSFFQGYEQYF. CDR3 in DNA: TGCAGCTTCTTCCAGGGGTACGAGCAGTACTTC.

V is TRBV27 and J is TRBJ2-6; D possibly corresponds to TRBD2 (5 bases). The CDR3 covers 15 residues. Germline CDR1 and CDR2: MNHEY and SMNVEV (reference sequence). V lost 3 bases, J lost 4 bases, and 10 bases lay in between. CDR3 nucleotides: TGTGCCAGCAGTTTCTGGGGAGCAGGGGCCAACGTCCTGACTTTC. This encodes CASSFWGAGANVLTF.

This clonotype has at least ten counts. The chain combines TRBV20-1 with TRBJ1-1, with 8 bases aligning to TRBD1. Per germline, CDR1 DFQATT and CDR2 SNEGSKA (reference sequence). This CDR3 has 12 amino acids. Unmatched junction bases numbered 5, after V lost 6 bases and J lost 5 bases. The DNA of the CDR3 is TGCAGTGCGTTCAGGGGGCGGACTGAAGCTTTCTTT. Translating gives CSAFRGRTEAFF.

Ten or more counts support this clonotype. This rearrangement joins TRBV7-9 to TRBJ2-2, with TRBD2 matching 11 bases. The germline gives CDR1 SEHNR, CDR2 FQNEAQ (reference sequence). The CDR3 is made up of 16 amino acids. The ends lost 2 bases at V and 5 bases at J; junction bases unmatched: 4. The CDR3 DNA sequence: TGTGCCAGCAGCTTATCAACTAGCGGGAGTACCGGGGAGCTGTTTTTT. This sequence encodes CASSLSTSGSTGELFF. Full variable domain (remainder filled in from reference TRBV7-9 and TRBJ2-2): DTGVSQNPRHKITKRGQNVTFRCDPISEHNRLYWYRQTLGQGPEFLTYFQNEAQLEKSRLLSDRFSAERPKGSFSTLEIQRTEQGDSAMYLCASSLSTSGSTGELFFGEGSRLTVL.

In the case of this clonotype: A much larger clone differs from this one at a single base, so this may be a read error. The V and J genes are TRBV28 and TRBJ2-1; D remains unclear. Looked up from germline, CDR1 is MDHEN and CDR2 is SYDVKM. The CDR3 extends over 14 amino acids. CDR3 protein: CASTLRPARNERFF. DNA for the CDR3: TGTGCCAGCACCCTACGACCAGCGCGCAATGAGCGGTTCTTC.

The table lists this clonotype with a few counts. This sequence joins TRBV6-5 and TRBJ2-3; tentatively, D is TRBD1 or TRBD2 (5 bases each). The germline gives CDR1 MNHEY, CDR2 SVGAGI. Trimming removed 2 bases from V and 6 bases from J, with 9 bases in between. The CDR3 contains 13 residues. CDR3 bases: TGTGCCAGCAGTTACGTTCGGGACGATACGCAGTATTTT. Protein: CASSYVRDDTQYF.

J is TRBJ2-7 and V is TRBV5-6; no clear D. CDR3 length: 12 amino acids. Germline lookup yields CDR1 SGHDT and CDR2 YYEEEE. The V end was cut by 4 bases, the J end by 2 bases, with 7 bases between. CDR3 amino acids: CASSRTAYEQYF. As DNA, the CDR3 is TGTGCCAGCAGCAGGACGGCCTACGAGCAGTACTTC.

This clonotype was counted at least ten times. The CDR3 DNA sequence: TGTGCCAGTAGTATGGGGCGCGCCAACGTCCTGACTTTC. Its translation: CASSMGRANVLTF. This chain links TRBV19 with TRBJ2-6, with D perhaps matching TRBD1 (5 bases). Trimming removed 3 bases at V and 7 bases at J, with 7 bases between. The germline V gene encodes CDR1 LNHDA and CDR2 SQIVND (reference sequence). This CDR3 has 13 amino acids.

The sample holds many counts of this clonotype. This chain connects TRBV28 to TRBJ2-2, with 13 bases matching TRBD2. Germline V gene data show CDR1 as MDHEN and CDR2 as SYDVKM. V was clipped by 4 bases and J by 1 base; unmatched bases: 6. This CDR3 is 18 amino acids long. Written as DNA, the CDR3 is TGTGCCAGCAGTTCCGGACTAGCGGGAGTTGAGAACACCGGGGAGCTGTTTTTT. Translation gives CASSSGLAGVENTGELFF. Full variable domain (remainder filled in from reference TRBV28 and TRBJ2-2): DVKVTQSSRYLVKRTGEKVFLECVQDMDHENMFWYRQDPGLGLRLIYFSYDVKMKEKGDIPEGYSVSREKKERFSLILESASTNQTSMYLCASSSGLAGVENTGELFFGEGSRLTVL.

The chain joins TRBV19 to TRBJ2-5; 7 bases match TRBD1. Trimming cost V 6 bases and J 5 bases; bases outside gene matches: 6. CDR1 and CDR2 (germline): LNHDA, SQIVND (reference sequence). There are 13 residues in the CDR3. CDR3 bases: TGTGCCAGTAGACAGACAGGGTCGGAGACCCAGTACTTC. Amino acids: CASRQTGSETQYF.

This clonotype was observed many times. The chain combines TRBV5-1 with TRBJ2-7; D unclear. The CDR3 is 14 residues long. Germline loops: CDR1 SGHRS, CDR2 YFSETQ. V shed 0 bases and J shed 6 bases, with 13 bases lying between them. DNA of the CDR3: TGCGCCAGCAGCTTGGTGTACCGCCAGGTCGAGCAGTACTTC. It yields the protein CASSLVYRQVEQYF.

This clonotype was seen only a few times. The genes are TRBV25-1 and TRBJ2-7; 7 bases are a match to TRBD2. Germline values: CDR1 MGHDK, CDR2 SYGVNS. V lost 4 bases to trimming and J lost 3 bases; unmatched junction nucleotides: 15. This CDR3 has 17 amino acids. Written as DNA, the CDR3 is TGTGCCAGCAGTGGAAAGCGGGGACTGCGAAAGAGCTACGAGCAGTACTTC. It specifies CASSGKRGLRKSYEQYF.